This T cell receptor beta chain was retrieved from a study of human T cells and chemical hapten exposure. Overall study results and limits: The number of TCRs above 1 in 1000 frequency did not change after DPC sensitization.

Individual cDNA molecules had unique molecular identifiers attached to them by the library. Source study methods: Samples held a median of around 100,000 TCRs, range roughly 23,224–750,000. TCRdb used MiXCR to reprocess the RACE reads, holding one entry per CDR3 protein. Here the V and J calls rest on TCRdb's processing, not on the authors' analysis. The data show some 120,000 distinct CDR3 sequences, more than 7.5% seen once. This clonotype occurred a few times. Its antigen is undetermined. The CDR3 runs 14 residues. Trimming took 4 bases from V and 2 from J, leaving 12 bases between them. The V gene's germline CDR1 is SGHTA and CDR2 FQGNSA. Time point indicated: healthy volunteer bleed at 2 weeks. Total RNA was isolated from unfractionated whole blood.

Sequenced material: whole blood. V usage is TRBV7-2 and J usage is TRBJ2-7; D unclear. The TCR originated in a male donor in good health. Some clones in this sample may be carry-over from other donors' samples. The CDR3 DNA reads as TGTGCCAGCAGCTCCAACGAGAATACCTACGAGCAGTACTTC. This codes for CASSSNENTYEQYF.